The clone carrying this T cell receptor beta chain was seen more than once but under ten times. The study recruited healthy Caucasian donors from Russia who were aged about 6 to 95. Per-sample yields of isolated PBMCs were at least 7 million. A second PCR of about 6 to 11 cycles used a sample-barcoded 5' primer and a J-beta primer mix. TCRdb independently ran MiXCR on the 5' RACE reads; one entry per CDR3 protein. This table has roughly 700,000 distinct CDR3 sequences, around 45% appearing once. The length of the CDR3 is 13 residues. Germline assignment: CDR1 DFQATT and CDR2 SNEGSKA (reference sequence). Deletions cut 3 bases from V and 4 bases from J, with 11 bases between. These data are taken from a study of blood T cells in healthy people across ages.

The J gene is TRBJ2-3, the V gene TRBV20-1, with D perhaps TRBD2 (5 bases). The origin of this receptor is a woman between 55 and 75 years old in good health. The sequenced sample was blood. The DNA for the CDR3 is TGCAGTGCTAGGGAGGATCGCCCAGATACGCAGTATTTT. Residues: CSAREDRPDTQYF.